This T cell receptor (beta chain) was documented in a study of T cells in Graves' hyperthyroidism and ophthalmopathy. Researchers amplified the TCR beta CDR3 regions from RNA transcripts. RT-PCR in the first round (using the HTBI primer set) targeted the TCR CDR3. TCRdb re-called the multiplex PCR reads through MiXCR, storing one row per CDR3 protein. The sample records approximately 560,000 distinct CDR3 sequences, about 43% being singletons. This clonotype is a singleton in its sample. The clonotype was recovered from a woman under 30 with Graves' hyperthyroidism. The sequencing sample was made of peripheral blood or thyroid tissue (not recorded which).

The CDR3: CASSAGTGSEAFF. CDR3 coding DNA: TGTGCCAGCAGTGCCGGGACAGGATCTGAAGCTTTCTTT. V is TRBV12-3 or TRBV12-4 and J is TRBJ1-1, with 8 bases lining up with TRBD1. The CDR3 consists of 13 residues. After removal of 5 bases from V and 6 bases from J, the junction contained 5 bases not matched to a gene.